Listed below are T cell receptor beta chains from one sample, sequenced in a study of T cells expressing NK-cell markers. TCRdb re-called the 5' RACE reads; one entry per CDR3 protein, DNA not given. The clone table shows roughly 420,000 distinct CDR3 sequences, with the ten largest holding approximately 6.8%. Sequencing was carried out using blood T cells: a sorted CD56 or NKG2C T cell subset, CD4+ or CD8+ T cells, or bulk PBMC T cells (not recorded which). These TCRs come from a woman aged 18 to 75 in good health. Both conserved end residues are part of each CDR3.

V gene	J gene	CDR3 protein
TRBV21-1	TRBJ1-1	CASSKEGQGAGTEAFF
TRBV7-9	TRBJ2-5	CASRLAGGVETQYF
TRBV4-3	TRBJ2-7	CASSQETVPPYEQYF
TRBV11-2	TRBJ2-2	CASSLDRFVGRRNTGELFF
TRBV6-1	TRBJ1-6	CASSAGTGVTYNSPLHF
TRBV28	TRBJ1-2	CASTPVRGQHYGYTF
TRBV6-6	TRBJ2-1	CASSYLGEEFF
TRBV30	TRBJ2-1	CACDTGSRVYNEQFF
TRBV9	TRBJ1-1	CASSVVVWPAEAFF
TRBV20-1	TRBJ2-3	CSARALLAGGSDTQYF
TRBV29-1	TRBJ2-5	CSVGGGETQYF
TRBV20-1	TRBJ2-7	CSATFRDRGYEQYF
TRBV6-2/TRBV6-3	TRBJ1-5	CASSRTQGDQPQHF
TRBV20-1	TRBJ1-2	CSATPGQLGYTF
TRBV5-1	TRBJ2-5	CASSSGVLETQYF
TRBV20-1	TRBJ1-1	CSPLAKAVTEAFF
TRBV4-3	TRBJ2-7	CASSQDRQGTYEQYF
TRBV7-9	TRBJ2-5	CASSLEAVTQYF
TRBV5-1	TRBJ2-6	CASSFDRVGSGANVLTF
TRBV4-1	TRBJ2-1	CASSQDGTGVGNEQFF
TRBV29-1	TRBJ2-3	CSVELAGETDTQYF
TRBV29-1	TRBJ2-2	CSVLWTDDRANTGELFF
TRBV15	TRBJ2-1	CATSRGRGDYNEQFF
TRBV9	TRBJ1-1	CASSVESGSNTEAFF
TRBV5-6	TRBJ1-1	CASSLIWDPEAFF
TRBV18	TRBJ2-2	CASSPLSDTGELFF
TRBV4-2	TRBJ2-1	CASSQSHGGYNEQFF
TRBV7-2	TRBJ2-7	CASSLFTTGFYEQYF
TRBV7-9	TRBJ2-1	CASGGGLPYNEQFF
TRBV7-2	TRBJ2-5	CASSPSSGMETQYF
TRBV11-2	TRBJ2-6	CASSLLGQGDYGANVLTF
TRBV29-1	TRBJ1-5	CSVTGSSVGFSPQHF
TRBV5-6	TRBJ1-2	CASSGRTGTGGLGGYTF
TRBV12-3/TRBV12-4	TRBJ1-6	CASSFDGPNSPLHF
TRBV29-1	TRBJ2-3	CSVEATSRSTDTQYF
TRBV29-1	TRBJ2-7	CSGTGGREQYF
TRBV7-6	TRBJ2-1	CASSLGGGRGNEQFF
TRBV28	TRBJ2-1	CANARGASYNEQFF
TRBV7-3	TRBJ2-1	CASSQGQGVYNEQFF
TRBV7-2	TRBJ2-3	CASSAQDTQYF
TRBV20-1	TRBJ2-1	CSARDRASGGNEQFF
TRBV29-1	TRBJ2-5	CSANSQRGLQETQYF
TRBV19	TRBJ2-2	CASSKRNTGELFF
TRBV10-3	TRBJ1-2	CAISESGDRGYYGYTF
TRBV20-1	TRBJ2-7	CSARVAGQASYEQYF